These 9 T cell receptor beta chains were all obtained from the same sample, sequenced in a study of siplizumab effects on memory and regulatory T cells. Measured with immunoSEQ multiplex PCR; TCRdb has only the in-frame clones, and not every one. In the table there are approximately 100,000 clones, 92% of which are singletons. Sequencing input: Tregs sorted from blood. Receptor source: a human donor in good health.

This chain uses TRBV18 with TRBJ2-1; no definite D call. The germline V gene has CDR1 KGHSH and CDR2 LQKENI. The CDR3 sequence is 11 residues long. Trimming cost V 3 bases and J 16 bases, with 13 bases left between them. The CDR3 reads CASSPDAVKFF. CDR3 DNA sequence: TGTGCCAGCTCACCGGACGCTGTAAAATTCTTC. The entire variable domain, with the rest obtained from reference TRBV18 and TRBJ2-1, is as follows: NAGVMQNPRHLVRRRGQEARLRCSPMKGHSHVYWYRQLPEEGLKFMVYLQKENIIDESGMPKERFSAEFPKEGPSILRIQQVVRGDSAAYFCASSPDAVKFFGPGTRLTVL.

This chain connects TRBV19 to TRBJ1-3; 7 bases fit TRBD1. CDR1 LNHDA and CDR2 SQIVND come from the germline V gene (reference sequence). The CDR3 is made up of 15 amino acids. V was clipped by 5 bases and J by 4 bases; unmatched bases: 8. CDR3 loop: CASSEDRVLGNTIYF. DNA of the CDR3: TGTGCCAGTAGTGAAGACAGGGTCCTCGGAAACACCATATATTTT.

V and J are TRBV5-6 and TRBJ2-3, with 12 nucleotides matching TRBD2. Germline CDR1 reads SGHDT; CDR2 reads YYEEEE. V trimming: 5 bases; J trimming: 1 base; junction bases outside the gene matches: 8. CDR3 length: 17 amino acids. The CDR3 bases are TGTGCCAGCAGTGACGCCCGACTAGCGGGAGGCACAGATACGCAGTATTTT. This gives the protein CASSDARLAGGTDTQYF.

In this sample, this clone turned up once. The chain employs TRBV6-1 and TRBJ1-1, with unresolved D. CDR3 length: 13 amino acids. Germline assignment: CDR1 MNHNS and CDR2 SASEGT. V was shortened by 4 bases and J by 1 base, with 7 bases between the two germline ends. CDR3 region: CASSAAENTEAFF. Here the CDR3 DNA reads TGTGCCAGCAGTGCAGCGGAGAACACTGAAGCTTTCTTT.

The chain has TRBV11-3 and TRBJ1-1; the match to TRBD1 covers 7 bases. Losses at the gene ends were 5 bases for V and 2 bases for J; bases not matched to a gene: 5. The CDR3 runs to 14 residues. Looked up from germline, CDR1 is SGHNT and CDR2 is YENEEA. CDR3 residues: CASSRDSLNTEAFF. CDR3 DNA: TGTGCCAGCAGCCGGGACAGCCTCAACACTGAAGCTTTCTTT.

This clone was seen only once. The chain uses TRBV4-1 and TRBJ2-1, with D tentatively TRBD1 (5 bases). V was pared by 3 bases and J by 3 bases, with 18 bases between. The CDR3 has 17 residues. Germline lookup yields CDR1 MGHRA and CDR2 YSYEKL. Written as DNA, the CDR3 is TGCGCCAGCAGCCAGAGTCACCGGAACAGGTACTACAATGAGCAGTTCTTC. It codes for CASSQSHRNRYYNEQFF.

The CDR3 DNA reads TGTGCCAGCAGTAGAGTGGGGGTGATCACCGGGGAGCTGTTTTTT. The encoded protein is CASSRVGVITGELFF. This chain uses TRBV28 with TRBJ2-2, with D possibly being TRBD1 or TRBD2 (5 bases each). Deletions cut 5 bases from V and 4 bases from J, with 14 bases between. The CDR3 spans 15 residues. Looked up from germline, CDR1 is MDHEN and CDR2 is SYDVKM.

The chain combines TRBV9 with TRBJ2-3; D remains ambiguous. The CDR3 contains 15 residues. V lost 3 bases and J lost 0, with 11 bases in between. Germline V gene sequence: CDR1 SGDLS, CDR2 YYNGEE. CDR3 residues: CASSDDITSTDTQYF. The DNA of the CDR3 is TGTGCCAGCAGCGACGACATTACAAGCACAGATACGCAGTATTTT.

This clone was detected only a few times. This sequence joins TRBV30 and TRBJ1-1, with D perhaps TRBD1 (6 bases). Looked up from germline, CDR1 is GTSNPN and CDR2 is SVGIG (reference sequence). V was clipped by 1 base and J by 5 bases, with 11 bases between them. CDR3 length: 13 amino acids. Here the CDR3 DNA reads TGTGCCTGGAGTGATGACAGGTCAACTGAAGCTTTCTTT. It translates to CAWSDDRSTEAFF.